These T cell receptor beta chains were read from a single sample in a study of cytomegalovirus exposure and HLA in healthy donors. Assay used: immunoSEQ multiplex PCR; TCRdb lists only in-frame clones, some missing. The sample includes 150,000 to 180,000 clones, approximately 86% of them seen just once. Input material: PBMCs. The receptors shown here come from a man between 18 and 29 years old in good health and CMV-seropositive. Both conserved end residues are part of each CDR3. D genes are given only for firm matches. The size entry is marked missing in some rows and otherwise reads once, few, many or a size class.

-	-	TRBV6-5	TRBJ1-2	CASSYKAGYGYTF	TGTGCCAGCAGTTACAAAGCCGGCTATGGCTACACCTTC
TRBD1	-	TRBV7-9	TRBJ1-3	CASSHGQGKRGNTIYF	TGTGCCAGCAGCCACGGACAGGGGAAAAGAGGAAACACCATATATTTT
-	-	TRBV11-3	TRBJ2-5	CASSLAGDRETQYF	TGTGCCAGCAGCTTAGCGGGAGACAGAGAGACCCAGTACTTC
TRBD2	once	TRBV18	TRBJ2-5	CASSPVTSGGQETQYF	TGTGCCAGCTCACCAGTTACTAGCGGAGGACAAGAGACCCAGTACTTC
-	-	TRBV7-2	TRBJ1-2	CASNHPGGWGNSNYGYTF	TGTGCCAGCAATCATCCCGGCGGGTGGGGTAATTCTAACTATGGCTACACCTTC
TRBD1	-	TRBV29-1	TRBJ1-1	CSVTGVEAFF	TGCAGCGTCACAGGGGTCGAAGCTTTCTTT
TRBD1	-	TRBV7-3	TRBJ1-6	CASSRQGNSPLHF	TGTGCCAGCAGTCGACAGGGGAATTCACCCCTCCACTTT
TRBD2	-	TRBV5-4	TRBJ2-2	CASSFPRGRDTGELFF	TGTGCCAGCAGCTTCCCTCGCGGGAGAGATACCGGGGAGCTGTTTTTT
TRBD1	-	TRBV6-4	TRBJ2-1	CASRFSGQGSYNEQFF	TGTGCCAGCAGGTTCTCCGGACAGGGCTCCTACAATGAGCAGTTCTTC
-	-	TRBV6-5	TRBJ2-5	CASSYLRGAETQYF	TGTGCCAGCAGTTACCTCCGGGGGGCGGAGACCCAGTACTTC
-	-	TRBV29-1	TRBJ1-2	CSVEDDPGDGYTF	TGCAGCGTTGAAGACGACCCAGGGGATGGCTACACCTTC
-	-	TRBV6-1	TRBJ1-1	CASSEEGGVWTEAFF	TGTGCCAGCAGTGAAGAAGGGGGAGTATGGACTGAAGCTTTCTTT
-	-	TRBV5-6	TRBJ2-7	CASSFAGDFNYEQYF	TGTGCCAGCAGCTTTGCCGGGGACTTCAACTACGAGCAGTACTTC
-	-	TRBV19	TRBJ1-5	CATPRTRGNQPQHF	TGTGCCACTCCAAGAACGAGGGGCAATCAGCCCCAGCATTTT
TRBD1	-	TRBV19	TRBJ2-3	CASSVGTGLPTDTQYF	TGTGCCAGTAGCGTCGGGACAGGCTTACCCACAGATACGCAGTATTTT
-	-	TRBV6-1	TRBJ1-1	CASIPEPSGTPAFF	TGTGCCAGCATCCCCGAGCCCTCCGGGACACCGGCTTTCTTT
TRBD2	-	TRBV4-1	TRBJ2-1	CASSWRTSGNSYNEQFF	TGCGCCAGCAGCTGGCGGACTAGCGGGAACTCCTACAATGAGCAGTTCTTC
-	-	TRBV29-1	TRBJ1-4	CSVSLTNEKLFF	TGCAGCGTTTCTCTGACTAATGAAAAACTGTTTTTT
TRBD1	-	TRBV7-2	TRBJ2-2	CASSLRGQGQELFF	TGTGCCAGCAGCTTACGGGGACAGGGTCAGGAGCTGTTTTTT
TRBD1	-	TRBV2	TRBJ1-2	CASREGAGKDGYTF	TGTGCCAGCAGAGAGGGGGCAGGTAAAGATGGCTACACCTTC
-	-	TRBV29-1	TRBJ2-1	CSVEGAGYNEQFF	TGCAGCGTTGAAGGGGCAGGCTACAATGAGCAGTTCTTC
TRBD2	-	TRBV5-6	TRBJ2-7	CASSSSGSLGEQYF	TGTGCCAGCAGCAGTAGCGGGAGTCTAGGCGAGCAGTACTTC
-	-	TRBV19	TRBJ1-5	CASSIGGGSSNQPQHF	TGTGCCAGTAGTATAGGGGGGGGATCGAGCAATCAGCCCCAGCATTTT
-	-	TRBV6-1	TRBJ2-1	CASREVGVYNEQFF	TGTGCCAGCAGAGAGGTAGGGGTTTACAATGAGCAGTTCTTC
TRBD1	few	TRBV6-5	TRBJ1-6	CASSYEGASPLHF	TGTGCCAGCAGTTACGAGGGGGCTTCACCCCTCCACTTT
TRBD2	-	TRBV9	TRBJ2-1	CASSVEGLADYNEQFF	TGTGCCAGCAGCGTTGAGGGACTAGCGGACTACAATGAGCAGTTCTTC
-	-	TRBV7-3	TRBJ2-6	CASSLFRFSGANVLTF	TGTGCCAGCAGCTTATTCCGGTTCTCTGGGGCCAACGTCCTGACTTTC
TRBD1	-	TRBV11-1	TRBJ1-2	CASSLTGSGGDGYTF	TGTGCCAGCAGCTTAACTGGATCAGGGGGCGATGGCTACACCTTC
TRBD1	-	TRBV4-3	TRBJ2-2	CASSQGRGQGNTGELFF	TGCGCCAGCAGCCAAGGCCGTGGACAGGGGAACACCGGGGAGCTGTTTTTT
-	few	TRBV18	TRBJ2-7	CASSPRSGGASSYEQYF	TGTGCCAGCTCACCACGTTCTGGCGGGGCAAGCTCCTACGAGCAGTACTTC
-	-	TRBV6-5	TRBJ2-7	CASRQTLYEQYF	TGTGCCAGCAGACAGACACTCTACGAGCAGTACTTC
TRBD2	-	TRBV5-1	TRBJ2-1	CASSLPGLAGPGDEQFF	TGCGCCAGCAGCCTACCGGGACTAGCGGGACCCGGGGATGAGCAGTTCTTC
TRBD1	-	TRBV18	TRBJ1-1	CASSRDRKNTEAFF	TGTGCCAGCTCACGGGACAGGAAGAACACTGAAGCTTTCTTT
-	-	TRBV5-1	TRBJ2-7	CASSLRQSYEQYF	TGCGCCAGCAGCTTGAGACAGAGCTACGAGCAGTACTTC
-	-	TRBV5-1	TRBJ1-2	CASSLAVGGGYTF	TGCGCCAGCAGCTTGGCAGTAGGCGGTGGCTACACCTTC
-	few	TRBV19	TRBJ2-7	CASSLESRASEQYF	TGTGCCAGTAGTCTCGAGAGCAGGGCATCCGAGCAGTACTTC
-	-	TRBV6-5	TRBJ1-2	CASSYSGGRKNYGYTF	TGTGCCAGCAGTTACTCTGGTGGCAGGAAAAACTATGGCTACACCTTC
TRBD1	-	TRBV25-1	TRBJ2-3	CASSEADRGKDTQYF	TGTGCCAGCAGTGAAGCAGACAGGGGAAAAGATACGCAGTATTTT
TRBD1	-	TRBV7-9	TRBJ2-7	CASSLGRQGHYEQYF	TGTGCCAGCAGCTTAGGGAGACAGGGACACTACGAGCAGTACTTC
-	-	TRBV29-1	TRBJ2-7	CSVEADTYEQYF	TGCAGCGTTGAGGCTGATACCTACGAGCAGTACTTC
-	-	TRBV27	TRBJ1-3	CASQDRIHSGNTIYF	TGTGCCAGCCAAGACAGGATCCACTCTGGAAACACCATATATTTT
TRBD1	-	TRBV2	TRBJ2-7	CASSDAGTVPYEQYF	TGTGCCAGCAGTGACGCCGGGACAGTGCCATACGAGCAGTACTTC
TRBD1	-	TRBV18	TRBJ1-2	CASSPTGAGGYGYTF	TGTGCCAGCTCACCTACAGGGGCTGGGGGCTATGGCTACACCTTC
-	few	TRBV7-4	TRBJ1-2	CASSWTDIGYTF	TGTGCCAGCAGCTGGACGGACATTGGCTACACCTTC
-	-	TRBV7-9	TRBJ2-5	CASSQREIQETQYF	TGTGCCAGCAGCCAGAGGGAAATCCAAGAGACCCAGTACTTC
TRBD1	once	TRBV25-1	TRBJ1-1	CASSGWADGGGITEAFF	TGTGCCAGCAGCGGGTGGGCGGATGGAGGGGGCATCACTGAAGCTTTCTTT
TRBD1	-	TRBV13	TRBJ2-7	CASSPGTGLLGYEQYF	TGTGCCAGCAGTCCCGGGACAGGGTTGCTGGGATACGAGCAGTACTTC
TRBD1	once	TRBV6-1	TRBJ2-1	CASDRDYYNEQFF	TGTGCCAGCGACAGGGATTACTACAATGAGCAGTTCTTC
-	-	TRBV18	TRBJ1-2	CASSEGEGYTF	TGTGCCAGCTCAGAGGGAGAGGGCTACACCTTC
TRBD1	once	TRBV7-2	TRBJ1-2	CASSLSGTVTNYGYTF	TGTGCCAGCAGCTTATCCGGGACAGTGACTAACTATGGCTACACCTTC
TRBD2	-	TRBV6-5	TRBJ2-3	CASRLAGGRRNTQYF	TGTGCCAGCAGACTAGCGGGAGGGCGCAGAAATACGCAGTATTTT
-	-	TRBV13	TRBJ2-5	CASRGGALETQYF	TGTGCCAGTCGAGGGGGGGCCTTGGAGACCCAGTACTTC
-	-	TRBV5-6	TRBJ2-6	CASSSDLSGANVLTF	TGTGCCAGCAGCTCTGACTTATCTGGGGCCAACGTCCTGACTTTC
TRBD1	-	TRBV6-5	TRBJ2-5	CASSRDRQETQYF	TGTGCCAGCAGTAGGGACAGGCAAGAGACCCAGTACTTC
-	once	TRBV6-1	TRBJ1-4	CASSEEDGQGGEKLFF	TGTGCCAGCAGTGAAGAAGATGGGCAGGGTGGTGAAAAACTGTTTTTT